The entry that follows covers one T cell receptor beta chain sequence. The target antigen is unknown. V was cut by 4 bases and J by 8 bases, with 16 bases left in between. CDR1 is SGHRS, CDR2 YFSETQ, per germline. This CDR3 is built from 14 residues. The sample comes from a study of CD8+CD57+ T cells in acquired aplastic anemia. Study-level information: DNA recovered from sorted CD4+ and CD8+ cells had a mean of approximately 3 ug.

Findings of the study overall: Found in both controls and patients were 25 to 35 CD8+ CDR3 sequences.

Template material for TCR beta VDJ and CDR3 profiling consisted of genomic DNA. Each CDR3 protein gets one entry after TCRdb re-called the reads with MiXCR. The sample carries some 180,000 distinct CDR3 sequences, nearly 50% recorded once. Sequencing was done on patients that had shown CD8+CD57+ cell expansion by flow cytometry. Severe acquired aplastic anemia was present in every patient. Patients had received no therapy at the time of blood sampling. This clonotype was sampled from a human donor with aplastic anemia. The source material was sorted CD4+, CD8+, or CD8+CD57+ T cells (not recorded which) from PBMCs. This chain links TRBV5-1 with TRBJ1-5; maybe TRBD1 (5 bases). The chain's CDR3 is CASSPLEGLKPQHF. Here the CDR3 DNA reads TGCGCCAGCAGCCCTCTTGAGGGACTTAAGCCCCAGCATTTT.